The next 15 T cell receptor beta chains were all read from a single sample in a study of OX40 agonist ivuxolimab in advanced cancers. Sequenced by immunoSEQ multiplex PCR; TCRdb stores in-frame clones only, minus some. This sample has about 52,000 clones, with less than 90% found just once. Sequenced here: CD4+ or CD8+ T cells sorted from blood, sampled in a trial of the OX40 agonist ivuxolimab. The receptors come from an adult with an advanced solid tumor such as melanoma, head and neck, liver or kidney cancer.

This chain's CDR3 is CASSLSPSRRYTF. The CDR3 DNA follows: TGTGCCAGCAGTTTATCGCCATCTAGGAGGTACACCTTC. The chain uses TRBV27 and TRBJ1-2; no reliable D call. Trimming stripped 0 bases from V and 11 bases from J, with 13 bases between. The CDR3 totals 13 residues. Germline V gene lookup returns CDR1 MNHEY and CDR2 SMNVEV (reference sequence).

This clone was detected once. The chain has TRBV19 and TRBJ2-5; TRBD1 is a possible D gene (5 bases). The V gene's germline CDR1 is LNHDA and CDR2 SQIVND (reference sequence). V was cut by 7 bases and J by 7 bases, with 13 bases left in between. This CDR3 is 12 amino acids long. This CDR3 is CASKQEEGTQYF. The CDR3 DNA follows: TGTGCCAGTAAACAGGAAGAAGGGACCCAGTACTTC.

The chain is built from TRBV4-2 and TRBJ1-1, with D perhaps TRBD1 (6 bases). Trimming shortened V by 8 bases and J by 7 bases, and 20 bases separated the two germline ends. CDR1 and CDR2 (germline): LGHNA, YNFKEQ. The CDR3 spans 14 residues. CDR3 nucleotides: TGTGCCAGCGCCTTTGGGGATGGGGGCGGTGAAGCTTTCTTT. It is translated as CASAFGDGGGEAFF.

This clone was detected only once. The gene calls are TRBV4-1 and TRBJ2-1, with 7 bases aligning to TRBD1. The CDR3 is 13 amino acids. Germline CDR1 and CDR2: MGHRA and YSYEKL. Unmatched junction bases numbered 3, after V lost 2 bases and J lost 8 bases. The DNA of the CDR3 is TGCGCCAGCAGCCAAAAGGGGGCCGATGAGCAGTTCTTC. This translates into CASSQKGADEQFF.

The rearrangement joins TRBV4-3 to TRBJ2-7, with D unclear. Trimming removed 0 bases from V and 1 base from J, with 7 bases in between. Germline CDR1 and CDR2: LGHNA and YSLEER. This CDR3 is 14 amino acids long. CDR3 protein: CASSQDAGSYEQYF. CDR3 nucleotides: TGCGCCAGCAGCCAAGACGCCGGATCCTACGAGCAGTACTTC.

This sequence joins TRBV12-5 and TRBJ1-3; 7 bases are a match to TRBD1. Unmatched junction bases numbered 0, after V lost 5 bases and J lost 2 bases. Germline CDR1 and CDR2: LGHNT and FRNRAP. The length of the CDR3 is 13 residues. The CDR3 protein is CASGDRAGNTIYF. In nucleotides, the CDR3 is TGTGCTAGTGGTGACAGGGCTGGAAACACCATATATTTT.

V and J are TRBV14 and TRBJ2-7; 10 positions match TRBD1. The CDR3 is 14 amino acids. Unmatched junction bases numbered 0, after V lost 1 base and J lost 3 bases. Germline lookup yields CDR1 SGHDN and CDR2 FVKESK. CDR3 in DNA: TGTGCCAGCAGCCAAGGGACAGGGGGCTACGAGCAGTACTTC. Its protein is CASSQGTGGYEQYF.

J is TRBJ1-2 and V is TRBV4-3, with D possibly being TRBD1 (5 bases). CDR3 size: 16 residues. CDR1 and CDR2 (germline): LGHNA, YSLEER. V dropped 4 bases and J dropped 8 bases, with 23 bases sitting between them. The CDR3 loop is CASSPSWGDNYGGYTF. DNA of the CDR3: TGCGCCAGCAGCCCGAGTTGGGGGGATAACTATGGCGGCTACACCTTC.

In regard to this clone: One end of the junction does not line up with germline, which may come from a read error. The chain combines TRBV7-7 with TRBJ2-7; no definite D call. This CDR3 is 13 amino acids long. Germline V gene data show CDR1 as SSHAT and CDR2 as FNYEAQ (reference sequence). CDR3 DNA sequence: TGTGCTAGCAGCTACCGGCAGAACTACGAGCAGTACTTC. It is translated as CASSYRQNYEQYF. Filled out from reference TRBV7-7 and TRBJ2-7, the complete variable domain reads GAGVSQSPRYKVTKRGQDVTLRCDPISSHATLYWYQQALGQGPEFLTYFNYEAQPDKSGLPSDRFSAERPEGSISTLTIQRTEQRDSAMYRCASSYRQNYEQYFGPGTRLTVT.

The chain links TRBV19 to TRBJ1-1; D gene uncertain. The CDR3 is 15 residues long. V dropped 4 bases and J dropped 1 base, with 13 bases sitting between them. Germline lookup yields CDR1 LNHDA and CDR2 SQIVND (reference sequence). CDR3 loop: CASSKIRTGNTEAFF. The CDR3 DNA reads TGTGCCAGTAGTAAAATTAGGACGGGGAACACTGAAGCTTTCTTT.

The rearrangement links TRBV30 to TRBJ2-4; 8 nucleotides match TRBD1. The CDR3 has 16 residues. V shed 7 bases and J 0 bases; nucleotides not matched to a gene: 11. Germline CDR1 and CDR2: GTSNPN and SVGIG (reference sequence). The CDR3 DNA reads as TGTGCCTTCCAGAGAAGGACAGGGTTAGCCAAAAACATTCAGTACTTC. This translates into CAFQRRTGLAKNIQYF.

The chain carries TRBV2 and TRBJ1-1; no definite D call. The V end was cut by 9 bases, the J end by 1 base, with 18 bases between. In germline, CDR1 is SNHLY, CDR2 FYNNEI. CDR3 length: 15 residues. The CDR3: CASSLASKGNTEAFF. CDR3 in DNA: TGTGCCAGTTCCCTGGCTAGCAAGGGGAACACTGAAGCTTTCTTT.

A single count supports this clone. The chain has TRBV5-5 and TRBJ2-7; D is undetermined. The germline V gene encodes CDR1 SGHKS and CDR2 YYEKEE (reference sequence). V lost 4 bases and J lost 2, with 10 bases in between. This CDR3 spans 13 amino acids. DNA for the CDR3: TGTGCCAGCAGCCCCCCCGCAACCTACGAGCAGTACTTC. Its protein is CASSPPATYEQYF.

The gene calls are TRBV6-1 and TRBJ1-2; TRBD1 agrees at 7 bases. Germline V gene data show CDR1 as MNHNS and CDR2 as SASEGT. Trimming removed 6 bases from V and 0 bases from J; junction bases left unmatched: 7. This CDR3 has 15 amino acids. CDR3 protein: CASRARQGSNYGYTF. In DNA form, the CDR3 reads TGTGCCAGCAGGGCCCGACAGGGCTCTAACTATGGCTACACCTTC.

This sequence joins TRBV7-9 and TRBJ2-7; 9 bases agree with TRBD1. The trim removed 1 base at V and 2 bases at J, leaving 3 bases unmatched. The CDR3 totals 15 residues. In germline, CDR1 is SEHNR, CDR2 FQNEAQ (reference sequence). Here the CDR3 reads CASSLVDRGPYEQYF. The CDR3 nucleotides are TGTGCCAGCAGCTTAGTGGACAGGGGACCCTACGAGCAGTACTTC.